This T cell receptor (beta chain) was sequenced in a study of blood T cell repertoires in COVID-19. TCRdb keeps only in-frame clones here, not all; method: immunoSEQ multiplex PCR. The sample records fewer than 350,000 clones, about 89% being singletons. Trimming stripped 5 bases from V and 1 base from J, with 9 bases between. Germline CDR1 and CDR2: SGHTA and FQGNSA. CDR3 size: 13 residues. This receptor was obtained from a woman aged 40 to 55 who had recovered from COVID-19. V usage is TRBV7-2 and J usage is TRBJ2-7; no clear D. The source material was PBMCs or T cells enriched from blood (not recorded which). The CDR3 region is CASSAGQSYEQYF. The DNA of the CDR3 is TGTGCCAGCAGCGCAGGCCAATCCTACGAGCAGTACTTC.